The 20 T cell receptor beta chains given below trace back to one sample, sequenced in a study of blood T cell repertoires in COVID-19. Profiling relied on immunoSEQ multiplex PCR, and the TCRdb table lists in-frame clones only, not all of them. The sample lists roughly 250,000 clones; around 88% were seen once. The sample consisted of PBMCs or T cells enriched from blood (not recorded which). The origin of the receptors is a woman aged 50 to 65 who had recovered from COVID-19.

This clone showed up just a few times. The rearrangement uses TRBV28 and TRBJ1-5; D is possibly TRBD1 (6 bases). Germline CDR1 reads MDHEN; CDR2 reads SYDVKM. Between the trimmed V and J ends, which lost 5 bases and 0 bases, there was a span of 11 bases. The length of the CDR3 is 15 residues. The CDR3 region is CASSPQGNSNQPQHF. CDR3 sequence (DNA): TGTGCCAGCAGTCCACAGGGAAATAGCAATCAGCCCCAGCATTTT.

This clone was detected a few times. This chain uses TRBV2 with TRBJ1-1; D remains unclear. The CDR3 consists of 14 residues. With 2 bases removed from V and 4 bases from J, the gap between germline ends came to 11 bases. The germline V gene has CDR1 SNHLY and CDR2 FYNNEI. The CDR3 DNA follows: TGTGCCAGCAGTGAATCGGTAGCCCCCACTGAAGCTTTCTTT. Translating it yields CASSESVAPTEAFF.

V gene TRBV7-3 combines with J gene TRBJ2-2; 9 nucleotides match TRBD2. The V gene's germline CDR1 is SGHTA and CDR2 FQGTGA. Trimming cost V 4 bases and J 5 bases; bases outside gene matches: 11. This CDR3 contains 17 residues. In nucleotides, the CDR3 is TGTGCCAGCAGCTCAATACCGGGACTAGCCAGTACCGGGGAGCTGTTTTTT. It is translated as CASSSIPGLASTGELFF.

This chain connects TRBV4-3 to TRBJ1-1, with D perhaps TRBD1 (6 bases). CDR1 is LGHNA, CDR2 YSLEER, per germline. CDR3 length: 14 residues. V was clipped by 1 base and J by 10 bases, with 16 bases between them. The CDR3 sequence: CASSQVDGGLVAFF. The DNA for the CDR3 is TGCGCCAGCAGCCAAGTCGACGGGGGGCTGGTAGCTTTCTTT.

This clone was detected only once. The V gene is TRBV7-9, the J gene TRBJ1-1; a possible D gene is TRBD1 (5 bases). This CDR3 is 15 amino acids long. In germline, CDR1 is SEHNR, CDR2 FQNEAQ (reference sequence). V was pared by 0 bases and J by 4 bases, with 12 bases between. In nucleotides, the CDR3 is TGTGCCAGCAGCTTAGCTCAGGGAGGGAGCACTGAAGCTTTCTTT. This sequence encodes CASSLAQGGSTEAFF.

This clone appeared a single time. The chain couples TRBV3-1 (or the pseudogene TRBV3-2) to TRBJ1-2; D uncertain. Germline V gene sequence: CDR1 LGHDT, CDR2 YNNKEL (reference sequence). The length of the CDR3 is 14 residues. The ends were cut back, 0 bases at V and 6 bases at J, with 11 bases in the middle. The DNA for the CDR3 is TGTGCCAGCAGCCAAGATGGAGTGTATAATGGCTACACCTTC. It translates to CASSQDGVYNGYTF.

This clone was picked up one time. The chain employs TRBV28 and TRBJ1-2, with D tentatively TRBD1 (6 bases). The CDR3 runs 12 residues. Deletions cut 6 bases from V and 2 bases from J, with 7 bases between. CDR1 and CDR2 (germline): MDHEN, SYDVKM. This CDR3 is CASRRGNYGYTF. The DNA of the CDR3 is TGTGCCAGCAGGAGGGGGAACTATGGCTACACCTTC.

This chain links TRBV19 with TRBJ2-1; D is perhaps TRBD1 (5 bases). Deletions cut 0 bases from V and 12 bases from J, with 12 bases between. Germline values: CDR1 LNHDA, CDR2 SQIVND (reference sequence). The CDR3 is made up of 13 amino acids. The CDR3 nucleotides are TGTGCCAGTAGTATAGATAAGGGGTCTGGGCAGTTCTTC. This codes for CASSIDKGSGQFF.

A word on this clone: The sample holds other DNA sequences that translate to the same CDR3. CDR3 in DNA: TGCGCCAGCAGCTTGGGACAGGGACTTTACGAGCAGTACTTC. Encoded protein: CASSLGQGLYEQYF. V gene TRBV5-1 combines with J gene TRBJ2-7; a weak D match, TRBD1 (7 bases). CDR3 length: 14 amino acids. Per germline, CDR1 SGHRS and CDR2 YFSETQ. V shed 0 bases and J shed 4 bases, with 11 bases lying between them.

This chain uses TRBV2 with TRBJ1-6, with unresolved D. Germline lookup yields CDR1 SNHLY and CDR2 FYNNEI. CDR3 length: 11 amino acids. The V gene lost 6 bases and the J gene lost 8 bases, with 5 bases spanning the gap. Here the CDR3 DNA reads TGTGCCAGCAGCTTAGATTCACCCCTCCACTTT. It is translated as CASSLDSPLHF.

The rearrangement links TRBV7-8 to TRBJ1-5; the match to TRBD1 covers 9 bases. V lost 3 bases to trimming and J lost 16 bases; unmatched junction nucleotides: 19. Germline CDR1 reads SGHVS; CDR2 reads FQNEAQ. This CDR3 has 16 residues. CDR3 protein: CASSFSRTGAREARHF. The DNA of the CDR3 is TGTGCCAGCAGCTTTTCACGGACAGGGGCACGTGAGGCACGACATTTT. Full variable domain (outside the CDR3, taken from reference TRBV7-8 and TRBJ1-5): GAGVSQSPRYKVAKRGQDVALRCDPISGHVSLFWYQQALGQGPEFLTYFQNEAQLDKSGLPSDRFFAERPEGSVSTLKIQRTQQEDSAVYLCASSFSRTGAREARHFGDGTRLSIL.

This clone was observed once. The chain links TRBV2 to TRBJ2-3; D not certain. This CDR3 is built from 14 residues. V dropped 2 bases and J dropped 5 bases, with 11 bases sitting between them. The germline CDR1 and CDR2 sequences are SNHLY and FYNNEI. The DNA of the CDR3 is TGTGCCAGCAGTGAATGGCAGGCTGGAGATACGCAGTATTTT. This translates into CASSEWQAGDTQYF.

The gene calls are TRBV7-8 and TRBJ1-4; D is ambiguous. This CDR3 region has 14 residues. V lost 5 bases to trimming and J lost 5 bases, with 12 bases between them. The germline gives CDR1 SGHVS, CDR2 FQNEAQ. Here the CDR3 reads CASSPGNLNEKLFF. CDR3 sequence (DNA): TGTGCCAGCAGCCCCGGGAACCTCAATGAAAAACTGTTTTTT.

This rearrangement joins TRBV11-2 to TRBJ2-1, with D tentatively TRBD2 (7 bases). Per germline, CDR1 SGHAT and CDR2 FQNNGV. V was pared by 3 bases and J by 5 bases, with 14 bases between. The CDR3 is made up of 15 amino acids. The CDR3 protein is CASSLDRLAHNEQFF. As DNA, the CDR3 is TGTGCCAGCAGCTTGGACAGACTAGCTCACAATGAGCAGTTCTTC.

In this sample, this clone turned up a few times. This sequence joins TRBV3-1 (or the pseudogene TRBV3-2) and TRBJ2-2; tentatively, D is TRBD2 (6 bases). This CDR3 is built from 16 residues. Trimming cost V 5 bases and J 8 bases, with 21 bases left between them. The germline gives CDR1 LGHDT, CDR2 YNNKEL (reference sequence). CDR3 nucleotide sequence: TGTGCCAGCAGCGTAAATAGCGGCCCCATGGGTGGGGAGCTGTTTTTT. It codes for CASSVNSGPMGGELFF.

This rearrangement joins TRBV5-6 to TRBJ1-2, with D unclear. Trimming took 1 base from V and 6 from J, leaving 7 bases between them. The CDR3 loop spans 12 amino acids. Looked up from germline, CDR1 is SGHDT and CDR2 is YYEEEE. The CDR3 is CASSLLRDGYTF. CDR3 coding DNA: TGTGCCAGCAGCTTGCTTCGGGATGGCTACACCTTC. The whole variable domain, remainder taken from reference TRBV5-6 and TRBJ1-2, is DAGVTQSPTHLIKTRGQQVTLRCSPKSGHDTVSWYQQALGQGPQFIFQYYEEEERQRGNFPDRFSGHQFPNYSSELNVNALLLGDSALYLCASSLLRDGYTFGSGTRLTVV.

The V call is TRBV14, the J call TRBJ2-5; no firm D call. This CDR3 is built from 12 residues. The V gene's germline CDR1 is SGHDN and CDR2 FVKESK. Deletions cut 0 bases from V and 7 bases from J, with 6 bases between. The CDR3 loop reads CASSQEHGTQYF. The CDR3 DNA reads TGTGCCAGCAGCCAAGAACATGGGACCCAGTACTTC.

The chain recombines TRBV19 with TRBJ1-1; D is ambiguous. Looked up from germline, CDR1 is LNHDA and CDR2 is SQIVND (reference sequence). CDR3 length equals 13 residues. The V and J ends lost 4 bases and 0 bases respectively, with 6 bases between them. CDR3 residues: CASSTQMNTEAFF. The CDR3 bases are TGTGCCAGTAGTACCCAAATGAACACTGAAGCTTTCTTT.

J is TRBJ1-4 and V is TRBV19; 9 nucleotides align to TRBD1. V lost 7 bases, J lost 7 bases, and 4 bases stayed unmatched. CDR1 LNHDA and CDR2 SQIVND come from the germline V gene (reference sequence). This CDR3 is built from 13 residues. The CDR3 sequence is CASKMTGGEKLFF. The CDR3 DNA reads as TGTGCCAGTAAAATGACAGGGGGTGAAAAACTGTTTTTT.

This chain uses TRBV6-1 with TRBJ2-7; the match to TRBD1 covers 10 bases. Looked up from germline, CDR1 is MNHNS and CDR2 is SASEGT. This CDR3 region has 16 residues. The V gene end was trimmed by 4 bases and the J gene end by 9 bases; junction bases not matched to a gene: 15. DNA for the CDR3: TGTGCCAGCAGTGCCCCTCTCCGACAGGGGGCGGCTAGGCAGTACTTC. It is translated as CASSAPLRQGAARQYF.